The clone carrying this T cell receptor (beta chain) was found many times. This sample was taken from a study of T cells in Graves' hyperthyroidism and ophthalmopathy. Across the study: Before any treatment, at initial diagnosis, peripheral blood was collected.

V trimming: 3 bases; J trimming: 6 bases; junction bases outside the gene matches: 12. Per germline, CDR1 GTSNPN and CDR2 SVGIG (reference sequence). This CDR3 region has 16 residues. RNA transcripts provided the source from which TCR beta CDR3 regions were amplified. In the first-round RT-PCR of the TCR CDR3, the HTBI primer set was used. Each CDR3 protein gets one entry after TCRdb re-called the multiplex PCR reads with MiXCR. The table includes 700,000 or so distinct CDR3 sequences, around 15% detected once. Each 10 ml fresh peripheral blood draw supplied the PBMCs. The origin of this receptor is a woman in her fifties or sixties with Graves' ophthalmopathy. The specimen was blood. The V gene is TRBV30, the J gene TRBJ2-7; 12 bases agree with TRBD2. The DNA of the CDR3 is TGTGCCTGGAGGGGGGGCAAGACTAGCGGGAGCGGCGAGCAGTACTTC. Its translation: CAWRGGKTSGSGEQYF.